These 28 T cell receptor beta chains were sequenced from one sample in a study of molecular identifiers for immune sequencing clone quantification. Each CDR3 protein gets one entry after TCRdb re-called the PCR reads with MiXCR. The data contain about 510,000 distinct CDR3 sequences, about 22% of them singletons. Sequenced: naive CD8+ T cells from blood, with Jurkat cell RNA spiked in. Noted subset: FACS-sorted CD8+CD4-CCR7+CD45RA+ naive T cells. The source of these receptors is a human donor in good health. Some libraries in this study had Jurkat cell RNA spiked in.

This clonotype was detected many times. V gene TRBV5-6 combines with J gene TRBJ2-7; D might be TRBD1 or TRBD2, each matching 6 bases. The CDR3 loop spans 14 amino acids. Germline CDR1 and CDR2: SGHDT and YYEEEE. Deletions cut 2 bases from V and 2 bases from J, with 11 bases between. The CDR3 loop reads CASSLGGSTYEQYF. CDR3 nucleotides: TGTGCCAGCAGCTTAGGGGGGAGTACCTACGAGCAGTACTTC.

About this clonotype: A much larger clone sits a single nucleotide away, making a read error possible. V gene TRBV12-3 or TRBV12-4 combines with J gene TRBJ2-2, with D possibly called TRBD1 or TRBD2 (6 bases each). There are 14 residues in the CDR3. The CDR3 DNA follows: TGTGCCAGCAGTTTTGCCAGGGGAACCGGGGGGCTGTTTTTT. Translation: CASSFARGTGGLFF.

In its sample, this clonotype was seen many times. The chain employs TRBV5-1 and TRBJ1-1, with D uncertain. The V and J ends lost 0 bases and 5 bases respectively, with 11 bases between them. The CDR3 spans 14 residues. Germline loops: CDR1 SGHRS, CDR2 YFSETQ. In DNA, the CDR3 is TGCGCCAGCAGCTTGGGGTATGGAGAGACTGAAGCTTTCTTT. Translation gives CASSLGYGETEAFF.

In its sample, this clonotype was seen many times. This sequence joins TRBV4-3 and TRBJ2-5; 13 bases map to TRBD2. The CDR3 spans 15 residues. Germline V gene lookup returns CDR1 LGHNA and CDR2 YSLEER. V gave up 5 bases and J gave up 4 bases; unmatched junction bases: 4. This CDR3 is CASSERTSGGETQYF. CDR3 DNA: TGCGCCAGCAGCGAACGGACTAGCGGGGGAGAGACCCAGTACTTC.

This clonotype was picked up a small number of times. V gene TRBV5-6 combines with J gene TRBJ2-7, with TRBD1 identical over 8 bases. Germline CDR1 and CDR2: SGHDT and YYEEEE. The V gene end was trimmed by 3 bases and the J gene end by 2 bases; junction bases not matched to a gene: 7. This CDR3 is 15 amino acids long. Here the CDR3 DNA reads TGTGCCAGCAGCTGGGAAGACAGGGGTACCTACGAGCAGTACTTC. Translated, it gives CASSWEDRGTYEQYF.

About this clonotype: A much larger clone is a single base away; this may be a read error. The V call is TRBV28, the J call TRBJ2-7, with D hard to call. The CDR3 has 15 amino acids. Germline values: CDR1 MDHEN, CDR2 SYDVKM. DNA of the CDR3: TGTGCCGGCAGTTTGAGGAGACGTAACCTGTCCGAGCAGTACTTC. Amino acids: CAGSLRRRNLSEQYF. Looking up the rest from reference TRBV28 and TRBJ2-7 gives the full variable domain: DVKVTQSSRYLVKRTGEKVFLECVQDMDHENMFWYRQDPGLGLRLIYFSYDVKMKEKGDIPEGYSVSREKKERFSLILESASTNQTSMYLCAGSLRRRNLSEQYFGPGTRLTVT.

The CDR3 here is CASSTSGVEQYF. In DNA, the CDR3 is TGTGCCAGCAGCACCTCAGGGGTTGAGCAGTACTTC. The chain joins TRBV9 to TRBJ2-7; D is perhaps TRBD1 (6 bases). There are 12 residues in the CDR3. Germline lookup yields CDR1 SGDLS and CDR2 YYNGEE. Deletions cut 4 bases from V and 7 bases from J, with 12 bases between.

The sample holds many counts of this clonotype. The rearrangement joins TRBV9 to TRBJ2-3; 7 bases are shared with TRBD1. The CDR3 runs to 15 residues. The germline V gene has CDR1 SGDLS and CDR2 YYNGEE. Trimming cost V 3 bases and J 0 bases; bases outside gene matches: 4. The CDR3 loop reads CASSGQGTSTDTQYF. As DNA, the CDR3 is TGTGCCAGCAGCGGACAGGGCACTAGCACAGATACGCAGTATTTT.

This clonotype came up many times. In DNA form, the CDR3 reads TGCAGCGTTGTGGGGGTTGTGAACACTGAAGCTTTCTTT. This codes for CSVVGVVNTEAFF. This chain connects TRBV29-1 to TRBJ1-1, with D perhaps matching TRBD1 (5 bases). The CDR3 contains 13 residues. From germline, CDR1 is SQVTM and CDR2 ANQGSEA. V was trimmed by 4 bases and J by 0 bases, leaving 9 bases between them.

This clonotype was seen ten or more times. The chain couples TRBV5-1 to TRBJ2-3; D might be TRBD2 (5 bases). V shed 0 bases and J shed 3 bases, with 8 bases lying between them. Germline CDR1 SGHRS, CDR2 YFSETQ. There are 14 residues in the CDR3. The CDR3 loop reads CASSLEAETDTQYF. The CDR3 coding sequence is TGCGCCAGCAGCTTGGAAGCGGAGACAGATACGCAGTATTTT.

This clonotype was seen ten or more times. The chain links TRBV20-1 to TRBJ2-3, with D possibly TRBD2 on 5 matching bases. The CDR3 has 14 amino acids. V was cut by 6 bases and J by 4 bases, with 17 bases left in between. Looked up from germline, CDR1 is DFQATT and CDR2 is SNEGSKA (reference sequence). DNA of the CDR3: TGCAGTGCCCAGGACCTAAAGGAGGCAGATACGCAGTATTTT. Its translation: CSAQDLKEADTQYF.

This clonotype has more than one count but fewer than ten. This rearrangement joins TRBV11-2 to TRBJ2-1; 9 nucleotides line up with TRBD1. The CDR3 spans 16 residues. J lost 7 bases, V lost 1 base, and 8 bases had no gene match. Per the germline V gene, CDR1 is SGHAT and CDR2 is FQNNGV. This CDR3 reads CASSLVGTGMGNEQFF. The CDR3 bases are TGTGCCAGCAGCTTAGTCGGGACAGGGATGGGAAATGAGCAGTTCTTC.

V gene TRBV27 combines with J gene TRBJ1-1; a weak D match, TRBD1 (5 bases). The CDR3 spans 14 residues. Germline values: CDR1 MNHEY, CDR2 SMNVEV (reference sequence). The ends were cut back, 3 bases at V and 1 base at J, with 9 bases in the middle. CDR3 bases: TGTGCCAGCAGTTTCGGGGCTCCGAACACTGAAGCTTTCTTT. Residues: CASSFGAPNTEAFF.

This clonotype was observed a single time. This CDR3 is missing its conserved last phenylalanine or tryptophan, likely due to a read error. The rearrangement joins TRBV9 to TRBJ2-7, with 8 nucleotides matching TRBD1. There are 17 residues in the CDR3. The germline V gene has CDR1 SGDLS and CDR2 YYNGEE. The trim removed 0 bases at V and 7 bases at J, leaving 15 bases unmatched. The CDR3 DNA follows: TGTGCCAGCAGCGTAGAGCCCGATCCCAGGGGGCGAAAAGAGCAGTACTCC. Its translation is CASSVEPDPRGRKEQYS.

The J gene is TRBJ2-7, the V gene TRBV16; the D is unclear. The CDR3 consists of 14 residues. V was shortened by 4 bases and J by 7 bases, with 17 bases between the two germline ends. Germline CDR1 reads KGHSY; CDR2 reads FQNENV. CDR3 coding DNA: TGTGCCAGCAGCCTCAACCTGGACCGTAAGGAGCAGTACTTC. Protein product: CASSLNLDRKEQYF.

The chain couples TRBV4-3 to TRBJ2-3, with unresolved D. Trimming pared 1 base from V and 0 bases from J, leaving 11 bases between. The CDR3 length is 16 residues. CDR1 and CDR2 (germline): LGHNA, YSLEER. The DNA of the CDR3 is TGCGCCAGCAGCCAAGGGCTAGAAAAAAGCACAGATACGCAGTATTTT. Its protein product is CASSQGLEKSTDTQYF.

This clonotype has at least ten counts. The CDR3 region is CASSQDRSLAGTQYF. CDR3 DNA sequence: TGCGCCAGCAGCCAAGATCGGTCGTTAGCGGGTACGCAGTATTTT. The V gene is TRBV4-1, the J gene TRBJ2-3; 7 bases match TRBD2. J was trimmed by 8 bases and V by 0 bases; bases with no gene match: 8. This CDR3 has 15 amino acids. The germline V gene encodes CDR1 MGHRA and CDR2 YSYEKL.

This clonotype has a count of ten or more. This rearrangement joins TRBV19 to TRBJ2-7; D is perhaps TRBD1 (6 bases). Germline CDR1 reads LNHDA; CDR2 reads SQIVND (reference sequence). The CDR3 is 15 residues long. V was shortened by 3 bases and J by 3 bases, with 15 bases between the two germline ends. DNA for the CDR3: TGTGCCAGTAGTATCGGGACAACCGGAGGCTACGAGCAGTACTTC. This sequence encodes CASSIGTTGGYEQYF. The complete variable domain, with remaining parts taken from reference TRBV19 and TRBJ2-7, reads DGGITQSPKYLFRKEGQNVTLSCEQNLNHDAMYWYRQDPGQGLRLIYYSQIVNDFQKGDIAEGYSVSREKKESFPLTVTSAQKNPTAFYLCASSIGTTGGYEQYFGPGTRLTVT.

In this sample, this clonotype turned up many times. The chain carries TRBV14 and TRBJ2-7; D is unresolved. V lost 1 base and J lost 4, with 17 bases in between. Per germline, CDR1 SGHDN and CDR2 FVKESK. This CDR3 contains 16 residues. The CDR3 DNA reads TGTGCCAGCAGCCAAGGGTATAGGTCGTCCGGATACGAGCAGTACTTC. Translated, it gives CASSQGYRSSGYEQYF.

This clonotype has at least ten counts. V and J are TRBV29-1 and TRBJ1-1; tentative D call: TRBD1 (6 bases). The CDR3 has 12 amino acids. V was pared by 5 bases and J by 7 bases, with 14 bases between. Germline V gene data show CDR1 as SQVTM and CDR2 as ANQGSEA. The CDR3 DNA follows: TGCAGCGTTACAGGGTTAGGAGGTGAAGCTTTCTTT. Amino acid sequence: CSVTGLGGEAFF.

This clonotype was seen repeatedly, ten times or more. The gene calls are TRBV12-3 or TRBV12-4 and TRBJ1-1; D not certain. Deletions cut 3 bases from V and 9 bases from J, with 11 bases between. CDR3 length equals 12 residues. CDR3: CASSFDLAKAFF. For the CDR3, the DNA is TGTGCCAGCAGTTTTGATCTTGCGAAAGCTTTCTTT.

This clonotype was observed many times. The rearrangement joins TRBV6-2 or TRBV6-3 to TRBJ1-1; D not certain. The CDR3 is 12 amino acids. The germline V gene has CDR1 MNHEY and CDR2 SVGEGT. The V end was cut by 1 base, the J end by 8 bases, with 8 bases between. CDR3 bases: TGTGCCAGCAGTTACTTGGGTCAGGAAGCTTTCTTT. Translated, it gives CASSYLGQEAFF.

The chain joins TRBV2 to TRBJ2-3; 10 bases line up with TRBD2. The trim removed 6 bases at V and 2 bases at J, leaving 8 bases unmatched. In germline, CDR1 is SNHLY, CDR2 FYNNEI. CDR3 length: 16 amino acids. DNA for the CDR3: TGTGCCAGCAGCAGCCGACTAGCGGGTTTCACAGATACGCAGTATTTT. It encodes CASSSRLAGFTDTQYF.

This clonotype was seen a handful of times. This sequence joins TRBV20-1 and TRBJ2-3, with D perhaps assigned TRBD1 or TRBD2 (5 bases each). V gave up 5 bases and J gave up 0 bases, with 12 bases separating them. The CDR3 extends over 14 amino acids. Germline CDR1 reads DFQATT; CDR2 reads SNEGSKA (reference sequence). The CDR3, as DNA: TGCAGTGCTGGGACGGGGATAAGCACAGATACGCAGTATTTT. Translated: CSAGTGISTDTQYF.

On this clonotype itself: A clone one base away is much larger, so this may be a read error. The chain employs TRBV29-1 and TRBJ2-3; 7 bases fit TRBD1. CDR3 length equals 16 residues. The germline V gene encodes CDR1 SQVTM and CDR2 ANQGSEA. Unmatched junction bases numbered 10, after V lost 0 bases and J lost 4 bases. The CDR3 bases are TGCAGCGTTGAAGACCAGGGGGAAAAGCTCTCAGATACGCAGTATTTT. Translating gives CSVEDQGEKLSDTQYF.

The CDR3 is CASSRPTVAGVADTQYF. DNA for the CDR3: TGTGCCAGCAGCCGTCCAACTGTGGCGGGAGTTGCAGATACGCAGTATTTT. V usage is TRBV3-1 and J usage is TRBJ2-3; 7 bases map to TRBD2. V dropped 4 bases and J dropped 4; count of bases not matched to a gene: 14. The CDR3 sequence is 17 residues long. Germline CDR1 is LGHDT and CDR2 is YNNKEL (reference sequence).

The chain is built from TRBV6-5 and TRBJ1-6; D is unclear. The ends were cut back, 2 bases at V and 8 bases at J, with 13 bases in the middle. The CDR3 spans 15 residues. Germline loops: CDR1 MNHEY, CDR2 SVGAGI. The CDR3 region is CASSYADGSDSPLHF. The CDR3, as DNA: TGTGCCAGCAGTTACGCCGATGGGTCGGATTCACCCCTCCACTTT.

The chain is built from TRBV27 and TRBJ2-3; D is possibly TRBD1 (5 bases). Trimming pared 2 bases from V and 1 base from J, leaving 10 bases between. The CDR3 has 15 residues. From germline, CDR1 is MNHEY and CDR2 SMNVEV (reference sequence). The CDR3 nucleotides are TGTGCCAGCAGTTTAACAGGTTACGGCACAGATACGCAGTATTTT. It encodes CASSLTGYGTDTQYF.